This T cell receptor beta chain was retrieved from a study of vaccination and CD4 T cells after COVID-19. Turning to the study itself: In the convalescent cohort, there were six males and four females, two of them Hispanic. Once diagnosed, patients had post-COVID samples drawn a median 101 days later (range 35 to 161).

Study findings and constraints: SARS-CoV-2-reactive clonotypes showed a nonsignificant median rise from 21 to 38.

On this clonotype itself: The antigen remains undetermined.

Treatment reported: approximately 11-day PBMC culture with coronavirus spike peptide pools or control peptides (ViraFEST assay). At the Johns Hopkins FTIC core, DNA taken from cultured CD4+ T cells was sequenced by way of the Oncomine TCR Beta short-read assay. Scientists extracted genomic DNA from CD4+ T cells grown in culture. TCRdb re-called the PCR reads with MiXCR, one entry per CDR3 protein. The repertoire has 12,000 or so distinct CDR3 sequences, 60% of them found once; the top ten carry under 25%. This TCR came from a human donor who had recovered from COVID-19. Sequencing used CD4+ T cells from blood, cultured in vitro.

The chain's CDR3 is CASSEYGGIWTQYF. The CDR3 coding sequence is TGTGCCAGCAGTGAATATGGCGGGATATGGACCCAGTACTTC. The gene calls are TRBV25-1 and TRBJ2-5, with D perhaps TRBD2 (6 bases). Germline values: CDR1 MGHDK, CDR2 SYGVNS. This CDR3 is 14 amino acids long. V was trimmed by 0 bases and J by 7 bases, leaving 12 bases between them.